Presented here are 8 T cell receptor beta chains from one specimen sequenced in a study of blood T cell repertoires in COVID-19. Clones were sequenced by immunoSEQ multiplex PCR, and TCRdb holds only the in-frame ones, with some missing. The table records about 130,000 clones, just under 85% of them present only once. The sequenced sample was peripheral blood. The source of these receptors is a woman aged 45-59 years with acute or convalescent COVID-19.

This clone was picked up a small number of times. The chain employs TRBV24-1 and TRBJ2-7, with 10 bases identical to TRBD2. V shed 4 bases, J shed 3 bases, and the junction held 5 bases outside the gene matches. The CDR3 runs to 15 residues. Per germline, CDR1 KGHDR and CDR2 SFDVKD. CDR3 sequence (DNA): TGTGCCACCAGTGAGACTAGCGGGCCGCTCTACGAGCAGTACTTC. Protein: CATSETSGPLYEQYF.

This clone turned up a few times. V gene TRBV5-1 combines with J gene TRBJ2-1; 14 bases fit TRBD2. V gave up 4 bases and J gave up 10 bases; unmatched junction bases: 10. The CDR3 runs 16 residues. The V gene's germline CDR1 is SGHRS and CDR2 YFSETQ. The CDR3 protein is CASSDRGLAGDREQFF. The CDR3 coding sequence is TGCGCCAGCAGCGATAGGGGACTAGCGGGGGACCGCGAGCAGTTCTTC. Filled out from reference TRBV5-1 and TRBJ2-1, the complete variable domain reads KAGVTQTPRYLIKTRGQQVTLSCSPISGHRSVSWYQQTPGQGLQFLFEYFSETQRNKGNFPGRFSGRQFSNSRSEMNVSTLELGDSALYLCASSDRGLAGDREQFFGPGTRLTVL.

The chain has TRBV5-4 and TRBJ1-1; D is uncertain. CDR1 is SGHNT, CDR2 YYREEE, per germline (reference sequence). This CDR3 is built from 15 residues. The ends were cut back, 3 bases at V and 1 base at J, with 13 bases in the middle. CDR3 in amino acids: CASSSNRERNTEAFF. The CDR3 region has the DNA TGTGCCAGCAGCTCCAACCGGGAGAGGAACACTGAAGCTTTCTTT.

The V and J genes are TRBV30 and TRBJ2-3, with TRBD2 matching over 8 bases. V dropped 4 bases and J dropped 3; count of bases not matched to a gene: 6. The CDR3 spans 14 residues. Germline assignment: CDR1 GTSNPN and CDR2 SVGIG (reference sequence). The CDR3 DNA is TGTGCCTGGACTCCGGGGGGGCAGACAGATACGCAGTATTTT. Residues: CAWTPGGQTDTQYF. Full variable domain (rest looked up from reference TRBV30 and TRBJ2-3): SQTIHQWPATLVQPVGSPLSLECTVEGTSNPNLYWYRQAAGRGLQLLFYSVGIGQISSEVPQNLSASRPQDRQFILSSKKLLLSDSGFYLCAWTPGGQTDTQYFGPGTRLTVL.

The chain couples TRBV6-6 to TRBJ1-1, with TRBD1 matching over 11 bases. This CDR3 region has 13 residues. J gave up 5 bases and V 8 bases, and 4 bases lay outside the gene matches. Germline lookup yields CDR1 MNHNY and CDR2 SVGAGI (reference sequence). In nucleotides, the CDR3 is TGTGCCAGCTGGGACAGGGGGAGTACTGAAGCTTTCTTT. Translation: CASWDRGSTEAFF.

The chain has TRBV6-5 and TRBJ1-5; D gene ambiguous. Trimming shortened V by 7 bases and J by 3 bases, and 4 bases separated the two germline ends. CDR1 and CDR2 (germline): MNHEY, SVGAGI. CDR3 length: 11 amino acids. CDR3 region: CASNNNQPQHF. CDR3 nucleotide sequence: TGTGCCAGCAACAACAATCAGCCCCAGCATTTT.

The CDR3 protein is CASSYTRAGELFF. CDR3 nucleotide sequence: TGTGCCAGCAGTTACACTCGAGCCGGGGAGCTGTTTTTT. The V call is TRBV6-5, the J call TRBJ2-2; D is unresolved. From germline, CDR1 is MNHEY and CDR2 SVGAGI. V was cut by 2 bases and J by 6 bases, with 7 bases left in between. This CDR3 contains 13 residues.

The sample holds one count of this clone. The J gene is TRBJ1-5, the V gene TRBV3-1 (or the pseudogene TRBV3-2); 7 bases map to TRBD1. The germline CDR1 and CDR2 sequences are LGHDT and YNNKEL (reference sequence). There are 15 residues in the CDR3. Losses at the gene ends were 4 bases for V and 3 bases for J; bases not matched to a gene: 6. The CDR3 reads CASSLGQNTNQPQHF. The DNA for the CDR3 is TGTGCCAGCAGCCTGGGACAGAACACCAATCAGCCCCAGCATTTT.